This T cell receptor (beta chain) is from a study of CD8 T cells in ankylosing spondylitis. Study-wide points: Reportedly, disease-linked clones are significantly enriched in ankylosing spondylitis patients' matched synovial fluid. CD8+ cells made up the disease-linked clones, which were relatively rare in peripheral blood. Blood from ankylosing spondylitis patients appeared to carry a characteristic eight-variant TCR beta motif.

In this sample, this clonotype turned up a few times. Its cognate antigen is unknown. A read error may produce the germline difference seen at one junction end. Per germline, CDR1 SQVTM and CDR2 ANQGSEA. This CDR3 is built from 13 residues. Libraries of TCR beta came from quantitative 5'-RACE with molecular barcodes. MiXCR, applied by TCRdb to the 5' RACE reads, yields one record per CDR3 protein. The sample carries over 400,000 distinct CDR3 sequences, 25% to 30% recorded once. The material sequenced was blood, either unsorted or a sorted T cell fraction (not recorded which). V is TRBV29-1 and J is TRBJ2-3, with D perhaps assigned TRBD1 or TRBD2 (5 bases each). This TCR came from a male donor with ankylosing spondylitis. Written as DNA, the CDR3 is TGCAGCGTGGAAGGGACGTCCACAGATACGCAGTATTTT. Residues: CSVEGTSTDTQYF.